This T cell receptor beta chain stems from a study of shared T cell receptors in the human thymus. Sequencing used immunoSEQ multiplex PCR; TCRdb keeps in-frame clones, though not all of them. Seen here are approximately 660,000 clones, roughly 90% observed once, and the top ten hold around 0.0099%. Germline values: CDR1 SGHDT, CDR2 YYEEEE. V shed 3 bases, J shed 0 bases, and the junction held 3 bases outside the gene matches. The CDR3 consists of 17 residues. The sample was also linked to a second study, of human thymus T cells. From that second work: Thymus specimens were resections from corrective heart surgery. Thymic and blood repertoires appeared to show biased V and J gene usage.

V usage is TRBV5-6 and J usage is TRBJ2-1, with TRBD2 identical over 13 bases. The sequenced material came from thymocytes. The receptor's source is a boy under two years old with a congenital heart defect. CDR3 DNA: TGTGCCAGCAGCTGGGGACTAGCGGGACCCTCCTACAATGAGCAGTTCTTC. Translating it yields CASSWGLAGPSYNEQFF.